This T cell receptor (beta chain) was identified during a study of identical twins. This clonotype occurred a few times. The CDR3 loop spans 13 amino acids. Germline trimming cut 1 base from V and 3 bases from J; bases unmatched to any gene: 3. Germline-derived CDR1 and CDR2 are DFQATT and SNEGSKA (reference sequence). TCRdb itself ran the 5' RACE reads through MiXCR, one entry per CDR3 protein. The repertoire holds hundreds of thousands of distinct CDR3 sequences, with around 12% as singletons. These data were likewise used in another study, on yellow fever vaccine responses in identical twins.

The sequencing input was PBMCs. The receptor was derived from a woman aged 18-29 years in good health. The chain links TRBV20-1 to TRBJ2-7; TRBD2 matches at 7 bases. CDR3 protein: CSARAAGDYEQYV. For the CDR3, the DNA is TGCAGTGCTAGAGCTGCGGGGGACTACGAGCAGTACGTC.